This T cell receptor beta chain is drawn from a study of T cells in Graves' hyperthyroidism and ophthalmopathy. Template material for amplifying TCR beta CDR3 regions consisted of RNA transcripts. A first-round RT-PCR of the TCR CDR3 used the HTBI primer set. TCRdb ran MiXCR on the multiplex PCR reads and lists one entry per CDR3 protein. The profile shows about 480,000 distinct CDR3 sequences, roughly 24% of them singletons. Germline CDR1 MNHEY, CDR2 SMNVEV (reference sequence). The ends were cut back, 3 bases at V and 3 bases at J, with 12 bases in the middle. CDR3 size: 14 residues. This clonotype has ten or more counts. Antigen unknown. A roughly 10 ml volume of fresh peripheral blood provided the PBMCs. Whole-study findings and limits: Among clonotypes expanded in thyroid above 0.001, most were also found in blood.

Sequenced sample: blood. The receptor was isolated from a woman aged 25 to 39 with Graves' ophthalmopathy. This rearrangement joins TRBV27 to TRBJ2-7, with a tentative D call TRBD2 (5 bases). This CDR3 is CASSFGGRIYEQYF. The CDR3, as DNA: TGTGCCAGCAGTTTCGGAGGACGGATCTACGAGCAGTACTTC.